This entry lists 25 T cell receptor beta chains sequenced from one sample in a study of blood T cell repertoires in COVID-19. TCRdb's table, derived via immunoSEQ multiplex PCR, lists solely in-frame clones and lacks some. The table lists more than 250,000 clones, 70% to 90% of them singletons, with roughly 1.2% in the top ten. The sequenced material came from PBMCs or T cells enriched from blood (not recorded which). All receptors derive from a woman between 40 and 55 years old with acute COVID-19.

J is TRBJ1-2 and V is TRBV28, with D hard to call. Germline V gives CDR1 MDHEN, CDR2 SYDVKM. The CDR3 spans 17 residues. Deletions cut 5 bases from V and 0 bases from J, with 19 bases between. CDR3 in DNA: TGTGCCAGCAGTCCTATGGCAGCGACGGATTCTAACTATGGCTACACCTTC. Protein product: CASSPMAATDSNYGYTF.

The chain links TRBV28 to TRBJ1-2; 7 bases align to TRBD1. CDR1 MDHEN and CDR2 SYDVKM come from the germline V gene. There are 13 residues in the CDR3. Trimming removed 6 bases from V and 7 bases from J; junction bases left unmatched: 8. This CDR3 is CASRLDRASGYTF. The CDR3 nucleotides read TGTGCCAGCAGGTTAGACAGGGCCTCTGGCTACACCTTC.

The table lists this clone with a count of one. The chain's CDR3 is CATTHDRGRTYEQYF. The CDR3 DNA reads as TGTGCCACCACCCATGACAGGGGTAGAACCTACGAGCAGTACTTC. The chain joins TRBV2 to TRBJ2-7, with 8 bases matching TRBD1. V gave up 10 bases and J gave up 2 bases; unmatched junction bases: 13. CDR3 length: 15 residues. Germline V CDR1 and CDR2: SNHLY, FYNNEI. The entire variable domain, with the rest obtained from reference TRBV2 and TRBJ2-7, is as follows: EPEVTQTPSHQVTQMGQEVILRCVPISNHLYFYWYRQILGQKVEFLVSFYNNEISEKSEIFDDQFSVERPDGSNFTLKIRSTKLEDSAMYFCATTHDRGRTYEQYFGPGTRLTVT.

The gene calls are TRBV19 and TRBJ2-7; 10 bases match TRBD1. The length of the CDR3 is 14 residues. V trimming: 7 bases; J trimming: 2 bases; junction bases outside the gene matches: 5. Germline V lookup: CDR1 LNHDA, CDR2 SQIVND (reference sequence). CDR3 sequence: CASKSGTGAYEQYF. The CDR3 nucleotides are TGTGCCAGTAAAAGTGGGACAGGGGCCTACGAGCAGTACTTC.

With regard to this clone: Different DNA sequences within this sample yield the same CDR3. This chain links TRBV20-1 with TRBJ2-3; the D is unclear. The germline V gene encodes CDR1 DFQATT and CDR2 SNEGSKA (reference sequence). Deletions cut 6 bases from V and 4 bases from J, with 8 bases between. This CDR3 contains 11 residues. The CDR3 here is CSARSADTQYF. The CDR3 coding sequence is TGCAGTGCCCGGAGCGCAGATACGCAGTATTTT.

This clone was counted between two and nine times. The rearrangement uses TRBV14 and TRBJ2-1, with unresolved D. Trimming shortened V by 1 base and J by 7 bases, and 5 bases separated the two germline ends. Germline assignment: CDR1 SGHDN and CDR2 FVKESK. This CDR3 has 12 residues. CDR3 sequence reads: CASSQVGNEQFF. The CDR3 nucleotides are TGTGCCAGCAGCCAAGTCGGGAATGAGCAGTTCTTC.

The V call is TRBV30, the J call TRBJ2-1, with TRBD1 as a possible D gene (6 bases). The V and J ends lost 2 bases and 12 bases respectively, with 14 bases between them. Germline CDR1 GTSNPN, CDR2 SVGIG (reference sequence). The CDR3 has 12 residues. CDR3 residues: CAWSSQQGTQFF. The CDR3 nucleotides are TGTGCCTGGAGTTCCCAACAGGGAACGCAGTTCTTC. The full variable domain, in which reference TRBV30 and TRBJ2-1 provide the parts outside the CDR3, is SQTIHQWPATLVQPVGSPLSLECTVEGTSNPNLYWYRQAAGRGLQLLFYSVGIGQISSEVPQNLSASRPQDRQFILSSKKLLLSDSGFYLCAWSSQQGTQFFGPGTRLTVL.

This chain links TRBV6-2 or TRBV6-3 with TRBJ1-5; D possibly corresponds to TRBD1 (5 bases). V lost 2 bases to trimming and J lost 0 bases, with 20 bases between them. This CDR3 has 19 residues. Germline CDR1 MNHEY, CDR2 SVGEGT. The CDR3 DNA is TGTGCCAGCAGTTACCCGACAGACCGGCCTCCTTATAGCAATCAGCCCCAGCATTTT. This encodes CASSYPTDRPPYSNQPQHF.

This chain connects TRBV5-6 to TRBJ1-2; no reliable D call. CDR1 is SGHDT, CDR2 YYEEEE, per germline. The V and J ends lost 5 bases and 1 base respectively, with 9 bases between them. The CDR3 sequence is 13 residues long. CDR3 in amino acids: CASSPVYNYGYTF. The CDR3 nucleotides read TGTGCCAGCAGTCCCGTCTATAACTATGGCTACACCTTC.

V gene TRBV19 combines with J gene TRBJ2-5, with 8 bases fitting TRBD1. The length of the CDR3 is 16 residues. Losses at the gene ends were 3 bases for V and 3 bases for J; bases not matched to a gene: 9. Germline V gene lookup returns CDR1 LNHDA and CDR2 SQIVND (reference sequence). The CDR3 DNA is TGTGCCAGTAGTATTTGGGCAGGGGGCGAGGAAGAGACCCAGTACTTC. Its translation is CASSIWAGGEEETQYF.

V gene TRBV5-6 combines with J gene TRBJ2-7; TRBD2 aligns across 8 bases. Germline CDR1 reads SGHDT; CDR2 reads YYEEEE. The junction had 2 bases not matched to a gene; V was cut back by 4 bases and J by 2 bases. CDR3 size: 13 residues. DNA of the CDR3: TGTGCCAGCAGCCGGGAGGGGGCCTACGAGCAGTACGTC. Translating gives CASSREGAYEQYV.

The rearrangement links TRBV5-1 to TRBJ1-1; D is uncertain. Germline V CDR1 and CDR2: SGHRS, YFSETQ. The CDR3 length is 17 residues. V was pared by 4 bases and J by 4 bases, with 23 bases between. The chain's CDR3 is CASSLPGGGGAGTEAFF. In DNA form, the CDR3 reads TGCGCCAGCAGCCTACCCGGTGGTGGAGGCGCGGGCACTGAAGCTTTCTTT.

The chain couples TRBV7-2 to TRBJ1-4; TRBD1 aligns across 7 bases. This CDR3 is built from 15 residues. J was trimmed by 5 bases and V by 5 bases; bases with no gene match: 8. Germline loops: CDR1 SGHTA, CDR2 FQGNSA. The CDR3 DNA sequence: TGTGCCAGCAGCCCCGGGGACAGCCTCAATGAAAAACTGTTTTTT. This sequence encodes CASSPGDSLNEKLFF.

The gene calls are TRBV5-8 and TRBJ2-7; no reliable D call. The V and J ends lost 2 bases and 3 bases respectively, with 18 bases between them. Germline-derived CDR1 and CDR2 are SGHTS and YDEGEE. The CDR3 contains 16 residues. The CDR3 loop reads CASSFAVHNIYYEQYF. The CDR3 DNA sequence: TGTGCCAGCAGCTTTGCAGTCCATAATATATACTACGAGCAGTACTTC.

The rearrangement joins TRBV5-1 to TRBJ2-2; D not certain. CDR1 is SGHRS and CDR2 is YFSETQ in the germline V gene. The CDR3 length is 11 residues. The germline V and J ends were trimmed by 4 bases and 9 bases, with 7 bases remaining between them. The CDR3 DNA reads as TGCGCCAGCAGCCTCGAGAGGGAGCTGTTTTTT. The encoded protein is CASSLERELFF.

V gene TRBV27 combines with J gene TRBJ2-1, with 12 bases aligning to TRBD2. The trim removed 4 bases at V and 7 bases at J, leaving 8 bases unmatched. The CDR3 has 16 residues. The germline CDR1 and CDR2 sequences are MNHEY and SMNVEV (reference sequence). This CDR3 is CASSSTSGSLKNEQFF. In DNA form, the CDR3 reads TGTGCCAGCAGTTCGACTAGCGGGAGCCTTAAGAATGAGCAGTTCTTC.

The chain links TRBV3-1 (or the pseudogene TRBV3-2) to TRBJ2-3; TRBD2 agrees at 10 bases. The CDR3 consists of 14 residues. Trimming at V came to 7 bases and at J to 5 bases, leaving 6 bases not matched to a gene. Germline V gives CDR1 LGHDT, CDR2 YNNKEL (reference sequence). CDR3 bases: TGTGCCAGCAATCAGGCTAGCGGGGGAGATACGCAGTATTTT. Translation gives CASNQASGGDTQYF.

V gene TRBV28 combines with J gene TRBJ1-4; D is ambiguous. Germline V gene lookup returns CDR1 MDHEN and CDR2 SYDVKM. Trimming left V 3 bases short and J 5 bases short, with 13 bases between. CDR3 size: 15 residues. CDR3 loop: CASSFDKLQNEKLFF. CDR3 DNA sequence: TGTGCCAGCAGTTTCGACAAACTCCAGAATGAAAAACTGTTTTTT.

Only a few counts were recorded for this clone. This rearrangement joins TRBV13 to TRBJ2-6, with D possibly TRBD1 on 6 matching bases. Per the germline V gene, CDR1 is PRHDT and CDR2 is FYEKMQ (reference sequence). The CDR3 length is 14 residues. The V end lost 5 bases, the J end lost 4 bases, and 9 bases lay between the germline ends. For the CDR3, the DNA is TGTGCCAGCAGCACAGGGTTCGGGGCCAACGTCCTGACTTTC. Encoded protein: CASSTGFGANVLTF.

The chain couples TRBV18 to TRBJ1-6; D call uncertain. CDR3 length: 14 amino acids. Germline CDR1 is KGHSH and CDR2 is LQKENI. The V and J ends lost 2 bases and 8 bases respectively, with 10 bases between them. CDR3 nucleotide sequence: TGTGCCAGCTCACCAGAGACGGGTTATTCACCCCTCCACTTT. This codes for CASSPETGYSPLHF.

V gene TRBV9 combines with J gene TRBJ1-3, with D unresolved. V lost 3 bases and J lost 0, with 7 bases in between. Germline V gene data show CDR1 as SGDLS and CDR2 as YYNGEE. CDR3 length: 14 residues. This CDR3 is CASSAQYSGNTIYF. The DNA of the CDR3 is TGTGCCAGCAGCGCACAGTACTCTGGAAACACCATATATTTT. Together with reference TRBV9 and TRBJ1-3, the CDR3 gives the full variable domain: DSGVTQTPKHLITATGQRVTLRCSPRSGDLSVYWYQQSLDQGLQFLIQYYNGEERAKGNILERFSAQQFPDLHSELNLSSLELGDSALYFCASSAQYSGNTIYFGEGSWLTVV.

The CDR3 region is CAWSVRGAAPQHF. The CDR3 nucleotides read TGTGCCTGGAGTGTACGGGGGGCGGCTCCCCAGCATTTT. The V gene is TRBV30, the J gene TRBJ1-5; the D gene is possibly TRBD1 (6 bases). CDR3 size: 13 residues. Deletions cut 0 bases from V and 10 bases from J, with 13 bases between. Germline V gene data show CDR1 as GTSNPN and CDR2 as SVGIG (reference sequence).

CDR3 DNA sequence: TGCGCCAGCAGCCAAGATGGGACAGGGGCCCGTAATGAAAAACTGTTTTTT. Protein sequence: CASSQDGTGARNEKLFF. The rearrangement uses TRBV4-3 and TRBJ1-4; 10 nucleotides line up with TRBD1. The CDR3 is 17 residues long. CDR1 is LGHNA, CDR2 YSLEER, per germline. V shed 0 bases and J 4 bases; nucleotides not matched to a gene: 5.

The genes are TRBV27 and TRBJ1-1; D uncertain. V was trimmed by 1 base and J by 8 bases, leaving 8 bases between them. Germline values: CDR1 MNHEY, CDR2 SMNVEV (reference sequence). This CDR3 is 12 amino acids long. CDR3 sequence (DNA): TGTGCCAGCAGTTTATTTGGCAGGGAAGCTTTCTTT. The encoded protein is CASSLFGREAFF.

A single count supports this clone. The rearrangement joins TRBV6-5 to TRBJ1-1; maybe TRBD1 (6 bases). Trimming pared 10 bases from V and 8 bases from J, leaving 14 bases between. The CDR3 covers 11 residues. The germline V gene encodes CDR1 MNHEY and CDR2 SVGAGI. DNA of the CDR3: TGTGCCACCCGACAGGCTGAGGAAGCTTTCTTT. It encodes CATRQAEEAFF.